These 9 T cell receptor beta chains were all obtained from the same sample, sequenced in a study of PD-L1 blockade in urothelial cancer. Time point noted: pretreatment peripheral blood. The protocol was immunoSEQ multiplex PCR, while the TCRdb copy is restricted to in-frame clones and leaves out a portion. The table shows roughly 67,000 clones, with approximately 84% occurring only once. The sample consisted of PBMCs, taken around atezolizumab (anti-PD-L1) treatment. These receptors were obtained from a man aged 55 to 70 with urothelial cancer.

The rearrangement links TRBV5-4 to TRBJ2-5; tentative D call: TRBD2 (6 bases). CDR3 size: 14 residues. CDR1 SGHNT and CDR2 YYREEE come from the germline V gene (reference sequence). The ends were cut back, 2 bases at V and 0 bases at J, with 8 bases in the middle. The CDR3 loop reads CASSLAGNQETQYF. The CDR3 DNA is TGTGCCAGCAGCTTAGCGGGCAACCAAGAGACCCAGTACTTC.

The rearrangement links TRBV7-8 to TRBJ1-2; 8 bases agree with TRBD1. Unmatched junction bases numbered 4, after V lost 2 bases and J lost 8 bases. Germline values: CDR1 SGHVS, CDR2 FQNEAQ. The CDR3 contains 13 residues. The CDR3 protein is CASSLRTGGGYTF. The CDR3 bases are TGTGCCAGCAGCTTAAGAACAGGGGGAGGCTACACCTTC.

CDR3: CASSSSGQEPSYEQYF. CDR3 nucleotide sequence: TGTGCCAGCAGCTCCAGTGGACAGGAGCCCTCCTACGAGCAGTACTTC. The chain links TRBV7-3 to TRBJ2-7; TRBD1 aligns across 7 bases. Germline loops: CDR1 SGHTA, CDR2 FQGTGA. V was pared by 4 bases and J by 0 bases, with 9 bases of the junction left unmatched. The CDR3 has 16 amino acids.

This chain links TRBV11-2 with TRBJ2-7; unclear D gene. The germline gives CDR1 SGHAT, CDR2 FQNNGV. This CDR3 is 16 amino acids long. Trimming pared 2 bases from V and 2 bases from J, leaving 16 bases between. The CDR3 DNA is TGTGCCAGCAGCTTATTAGGCGCTCAGGCCACCTACGAGCAGTACTTC. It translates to CASSLLGAQATYEQYF.

CDR3: CASSSPLNEQYF. DNA for the CDR3: TGTGCCAGCAGCTCCCCCCTAAACGAGCAGTACTTC. V and J are TRBV7-3 and TRBJ2-7; no definite D call. CDR1 is SGHTA and CDR2 is FQGTGA in the germline V gene. The CDR3 has 12 residues. Deletions cut 4 bases from V and 5 bases from J, with 9 bases between.

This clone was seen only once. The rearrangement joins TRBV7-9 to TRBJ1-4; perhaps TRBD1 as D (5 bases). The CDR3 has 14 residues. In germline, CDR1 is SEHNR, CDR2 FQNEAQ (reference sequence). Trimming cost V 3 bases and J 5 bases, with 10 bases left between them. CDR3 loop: CASSLSRENEKLFF. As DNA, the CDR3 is TGTGCCAGCAGCTTGTCCAGGGAAAATGAAAAACTGTTTTTT.

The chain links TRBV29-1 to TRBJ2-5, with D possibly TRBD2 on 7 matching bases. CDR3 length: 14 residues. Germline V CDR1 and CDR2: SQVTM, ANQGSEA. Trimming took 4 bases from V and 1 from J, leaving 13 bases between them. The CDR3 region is CSVAVGGPQETQYF. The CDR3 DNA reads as TGCAGCGTTGCCGTGGGGGGGCCCCAAGAGACCCAGTACTTC.

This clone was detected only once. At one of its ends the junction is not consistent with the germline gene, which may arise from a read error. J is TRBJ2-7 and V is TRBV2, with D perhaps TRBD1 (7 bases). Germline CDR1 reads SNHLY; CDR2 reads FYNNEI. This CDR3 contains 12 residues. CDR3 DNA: TGTGCCAGCAGTGGGTCTGAGGGGGCGGGGAACTTC. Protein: CASSGSEGAGNF.

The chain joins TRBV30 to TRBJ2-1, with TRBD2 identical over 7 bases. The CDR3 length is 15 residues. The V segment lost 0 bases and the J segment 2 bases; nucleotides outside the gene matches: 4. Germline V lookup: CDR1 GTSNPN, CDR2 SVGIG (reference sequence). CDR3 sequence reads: CAWSVGGGAYNEQFF. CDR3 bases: TGTGCCTGGAGTGTAGGCGGGGGAGCCTACAATGAGCAGTTCTTC.